This TCR beta chain was sequenced in a study of shared clonotypes between healthy human individuals. Study-wide points: Estimated clonotype richness was generally higher in naive than memory subsets.

The investigators split CD4+ cells into a CD45RA+ naive subset and a CD45RA-negative memory subset. For every subset, genomic DNA was evenly distributed across several immunoSEQ plates. Measured with immunoSEQ multiplex PCR; TCRdb has only the in-frame clones, and not every one. This table holds approximately 940,000 clones, 70% to 85% found once. Remarks on this clone: Its antigen remains unknown.

The length of the CDR3 is 15 residues. In germline, CDR1 is MNHNY, CDR2 SVGAGI (reference sequence). V shed 3 bases and J shed 6 bases, with 17 bases lying between them. This TCR was sampled from a man between 18 and 35 years old in good health. V and J are TRBV6-6 and TRBJ1-1, with D perhaps matching TRBD1 (6 bases). Sample: memory CD4+ T cells sorted from blood. Noted subset: CD45RA-negative fraction. The CDR3: CASSYSNTGSPEAFF. The CDR3 DNA reads as TGTGCCAGCAGTTATTCAAACACAGGGTCCCCTGAAGCTTTCTTT.